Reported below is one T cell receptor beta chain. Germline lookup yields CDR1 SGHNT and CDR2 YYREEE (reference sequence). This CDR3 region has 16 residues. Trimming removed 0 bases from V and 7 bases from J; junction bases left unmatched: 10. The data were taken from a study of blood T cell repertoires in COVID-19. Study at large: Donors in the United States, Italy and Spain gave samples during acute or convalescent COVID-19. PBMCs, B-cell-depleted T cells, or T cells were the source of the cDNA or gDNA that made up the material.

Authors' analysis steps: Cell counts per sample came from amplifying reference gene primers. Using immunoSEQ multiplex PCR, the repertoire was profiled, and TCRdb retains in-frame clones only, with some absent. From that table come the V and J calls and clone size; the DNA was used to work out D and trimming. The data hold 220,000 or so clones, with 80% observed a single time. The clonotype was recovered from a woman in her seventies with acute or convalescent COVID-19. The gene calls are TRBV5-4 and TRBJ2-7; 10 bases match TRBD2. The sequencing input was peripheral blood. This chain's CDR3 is CASSLDIGAGGQEQYF. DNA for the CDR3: TGTGCCAGCAGCTTGGATATAGGAGCGGGAGGGCAAGAGCAGTACTTC.